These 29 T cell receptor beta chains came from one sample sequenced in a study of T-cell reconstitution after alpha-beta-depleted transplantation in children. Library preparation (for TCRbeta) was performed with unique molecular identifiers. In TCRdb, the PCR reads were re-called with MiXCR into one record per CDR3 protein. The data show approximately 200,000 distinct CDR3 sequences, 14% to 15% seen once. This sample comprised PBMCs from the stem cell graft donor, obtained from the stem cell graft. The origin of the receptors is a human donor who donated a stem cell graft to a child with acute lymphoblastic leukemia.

The CDR3 DNA reads as TGTGCCACCCGAGGAAACAATGAGCAGTTCTTC. It yields the protein CATRGNNEQFF. V gene TRBV6-5 combines with J gene TRBJ2-1, with unresolved D. The CDR3 contains 11 residues. V lost 10 bases and J lost 5, with 9 bases in between. Germline values: CDR1 MNHEY, CDR2 SVGAGI.

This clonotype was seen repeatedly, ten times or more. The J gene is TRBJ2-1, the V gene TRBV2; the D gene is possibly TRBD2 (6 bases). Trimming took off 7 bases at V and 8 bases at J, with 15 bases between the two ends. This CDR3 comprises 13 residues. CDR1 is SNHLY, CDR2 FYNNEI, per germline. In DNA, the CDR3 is TGTGCCAGCACTCCTTTCAGGGACTATGAGCAGTTCTTC. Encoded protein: CASTPFRDYEQFF.

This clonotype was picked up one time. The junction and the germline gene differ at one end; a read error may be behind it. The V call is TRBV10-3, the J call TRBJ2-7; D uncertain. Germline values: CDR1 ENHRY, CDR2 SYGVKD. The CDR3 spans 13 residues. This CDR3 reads CAISESVKNEQNF. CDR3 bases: TGTGCCATCAGTGAATCTGTAAAGAATGAGCAGAACTTC.

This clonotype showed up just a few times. In DNA form, the CDR3 reads TGTGCCAGCAGCGCCTACCTCGCCCACGGGGGCGGGATCATTCAGTACTTC. Translating it yields CASSAYLAHGGGIIQYF. V gene TRBV5-5 combines with J gene TRBJ2-4, with D tentatively TRBD1 or TRBD2 (6 bases each). Looked up from germline, CDR1 is SGHKS and CDR2 is YYEKEE (reference sequence). The CDR3 is 17 amino acids. V was shortened by 4 bases and J by 9 bases, with 26 bases between the two germline ends.

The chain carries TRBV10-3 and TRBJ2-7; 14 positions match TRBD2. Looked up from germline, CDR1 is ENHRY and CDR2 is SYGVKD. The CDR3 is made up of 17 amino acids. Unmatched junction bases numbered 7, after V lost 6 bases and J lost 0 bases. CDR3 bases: TGTGCCATCAGCCGGCCTGGGACTAGCGGGAGCTCCTACGAGCAGTACTTC. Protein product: CAISRPGTSGSSYEQYF.

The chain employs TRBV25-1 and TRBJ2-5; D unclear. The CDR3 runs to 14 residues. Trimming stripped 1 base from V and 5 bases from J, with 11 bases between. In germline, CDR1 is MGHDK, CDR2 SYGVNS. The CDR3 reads CASSESLVRETQYF. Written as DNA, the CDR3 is TGTGCCAGCAGTGAATCCTTGGTCCGGGAGACCCAGTACTTC.

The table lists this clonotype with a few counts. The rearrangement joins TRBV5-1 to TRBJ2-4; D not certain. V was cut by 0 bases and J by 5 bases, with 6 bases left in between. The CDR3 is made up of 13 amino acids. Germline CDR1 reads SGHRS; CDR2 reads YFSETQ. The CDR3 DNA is TGCGCCAGCAGCTTGGACGGCCAAAACATTCAGTACTTC. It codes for CASSLDGQNIQYF.

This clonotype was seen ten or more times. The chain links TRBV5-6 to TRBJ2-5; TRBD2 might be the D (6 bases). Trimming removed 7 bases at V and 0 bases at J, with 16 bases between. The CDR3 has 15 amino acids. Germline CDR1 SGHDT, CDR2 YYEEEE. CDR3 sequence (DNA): TGTGCCAGCGTTCGTGGCGGGGTGTACCAAGAGACCCAGTACTTC. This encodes CASVRGGVYQETQYF.

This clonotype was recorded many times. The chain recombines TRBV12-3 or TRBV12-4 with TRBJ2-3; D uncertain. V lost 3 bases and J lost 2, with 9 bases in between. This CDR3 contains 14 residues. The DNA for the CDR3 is TGTGCCAGCAGTTTCCCTGACGACACAGATACGCAGTATTTT. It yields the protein CASSFPDDTDTQYF.

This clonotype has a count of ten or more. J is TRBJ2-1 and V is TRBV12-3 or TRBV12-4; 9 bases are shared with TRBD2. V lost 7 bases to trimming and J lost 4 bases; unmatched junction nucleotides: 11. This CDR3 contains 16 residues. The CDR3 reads CASTSPLGLAYNEQFF. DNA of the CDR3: TGTGCCAGCACCTCACCCCTGGGACTAGCTTACAATGAGCAGTTCTTC.

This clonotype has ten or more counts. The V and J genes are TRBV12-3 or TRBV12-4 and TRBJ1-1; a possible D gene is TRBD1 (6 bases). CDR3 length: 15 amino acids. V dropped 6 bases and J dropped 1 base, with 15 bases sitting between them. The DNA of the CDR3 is TGTGCCAGCAGCCACGACACGGGGGCGAACACTGAAGCTTTCTTT. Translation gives CASSHDTGANTEAFF.

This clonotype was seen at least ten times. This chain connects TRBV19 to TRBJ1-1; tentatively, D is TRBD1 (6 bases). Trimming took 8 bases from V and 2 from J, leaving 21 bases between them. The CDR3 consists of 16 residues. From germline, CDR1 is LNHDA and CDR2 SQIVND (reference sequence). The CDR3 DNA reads TGTGCCAGTGACCCGGGACATGGGGGATTTAACACTGAAGCTTTCTTT. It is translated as CASDPGHGGFNTEAFF.

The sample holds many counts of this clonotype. For the CDR3, the DNA is TGTGCCAGCAGCCATCTTCACGGGGGGGGACAGGTGAACTATGGCTACACCTTC. It encodes CASSHLHGGGQVNYGYTF. The chain carries TRBV4-2 and TRBJ1-2, with 8 bases fitting TRBD1. The ends lost 3 bases at V and 2 bases at J; junction bases unmatched: 14. Germline CDR1 and CDR2: LGHNA and YNFKEQ. The CDR3 is 18 residues long.

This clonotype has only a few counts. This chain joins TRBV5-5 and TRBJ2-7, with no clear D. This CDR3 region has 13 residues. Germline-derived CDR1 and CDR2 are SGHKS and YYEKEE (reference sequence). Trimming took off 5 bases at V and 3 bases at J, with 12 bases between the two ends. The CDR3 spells CASSHRALYEQYF. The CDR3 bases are TGTGCCAGCAGTCACCGGGCCCTCTACGAGCAGTACTTC. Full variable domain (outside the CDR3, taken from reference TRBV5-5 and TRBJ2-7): DAGVTQSPTHLIKTRGQQVTLRCSPISGHKSVSWYQQVLGQGPQFIFQYYEKEERGRGNFPDRFSARQFPNYSSELNVNALLLGDSALYLCASSHRALYEQYFGPGTRLTVT.

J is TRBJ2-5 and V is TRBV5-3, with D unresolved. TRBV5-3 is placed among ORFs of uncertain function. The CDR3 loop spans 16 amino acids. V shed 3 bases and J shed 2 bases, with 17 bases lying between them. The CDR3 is CARSCGGLAPQETQYF. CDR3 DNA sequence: TGTGCCAGAAGCTGCGGCGGCTTAGCCCCACAAGAGACCCAGTACTTC.

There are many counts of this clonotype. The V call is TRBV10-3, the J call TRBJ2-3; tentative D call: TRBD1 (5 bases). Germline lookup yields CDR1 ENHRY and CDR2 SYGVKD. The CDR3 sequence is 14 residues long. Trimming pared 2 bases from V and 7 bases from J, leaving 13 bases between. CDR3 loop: CAISEGAPGHTQYF. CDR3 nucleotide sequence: TGTGCCATCAGTGAGGGGGCTCCAGGGCATACGCAGTATTTT.

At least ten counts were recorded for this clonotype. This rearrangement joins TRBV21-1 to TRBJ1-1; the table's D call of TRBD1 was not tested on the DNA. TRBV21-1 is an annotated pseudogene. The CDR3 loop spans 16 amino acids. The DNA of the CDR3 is TGTGCCAGCAGCAACCTTCCGGGACAGCGGAACACTGAAGCTTTCTTT. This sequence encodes CASSNLPGQRNTEAFF.

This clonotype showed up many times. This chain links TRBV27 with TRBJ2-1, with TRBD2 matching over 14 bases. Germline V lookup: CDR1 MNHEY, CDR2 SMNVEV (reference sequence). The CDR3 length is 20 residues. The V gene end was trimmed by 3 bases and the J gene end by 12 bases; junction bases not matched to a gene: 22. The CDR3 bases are TGTGCCAGCAGTTTTGTCGGACTAGCGGGAGGCCGCACGGACAATGAGGGGCAGTTCTTC. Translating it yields CASSFVGLAGGRTDNEGQFF.

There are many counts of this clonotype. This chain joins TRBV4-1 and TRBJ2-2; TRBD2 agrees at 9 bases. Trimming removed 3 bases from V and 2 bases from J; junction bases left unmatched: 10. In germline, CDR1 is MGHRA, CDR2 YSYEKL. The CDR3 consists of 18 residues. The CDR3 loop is CASSQETSGRINTGELFF. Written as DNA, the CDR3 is TGCGCCAGCAGCCAGGAAACTAGCGGGCGGATCAACACCGGGGAGCTGTTTTTT.

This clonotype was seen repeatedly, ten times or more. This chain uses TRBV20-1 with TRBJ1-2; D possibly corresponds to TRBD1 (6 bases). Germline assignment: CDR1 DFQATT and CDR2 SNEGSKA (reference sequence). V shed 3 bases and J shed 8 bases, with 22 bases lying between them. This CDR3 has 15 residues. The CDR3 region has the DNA TGCAGTGCTAGCGGGGATCAGGGGCGCGTGGAAGGCTACACCTTC. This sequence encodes CSASGDQGRVEGYTF.

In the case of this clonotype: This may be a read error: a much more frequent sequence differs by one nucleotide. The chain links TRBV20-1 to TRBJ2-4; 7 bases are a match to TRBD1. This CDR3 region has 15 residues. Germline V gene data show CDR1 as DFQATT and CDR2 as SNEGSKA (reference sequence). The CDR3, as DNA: TGCAGTGCTAACGACAGGGCTTTCGCCAAAAACATTGAGTACTTC. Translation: CSANDRAFAKNIEYF.

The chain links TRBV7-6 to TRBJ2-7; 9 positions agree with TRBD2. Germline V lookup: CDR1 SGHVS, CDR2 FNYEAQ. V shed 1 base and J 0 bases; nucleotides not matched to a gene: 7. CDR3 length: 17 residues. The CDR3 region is CASSLGNPAGGSYEQYF. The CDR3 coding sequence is TGTGCCAGCAGCTTAGGCAACCCAGCGGGAGGCTCCTACGAGCAGTACTTC.

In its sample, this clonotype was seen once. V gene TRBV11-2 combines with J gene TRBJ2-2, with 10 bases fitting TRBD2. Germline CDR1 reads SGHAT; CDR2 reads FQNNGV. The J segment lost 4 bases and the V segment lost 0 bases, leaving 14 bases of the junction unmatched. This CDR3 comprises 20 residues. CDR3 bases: TGTGCCAGCAGCTTAGAAGGTCTAGCGGGAGAATCTGGGGTCACCGGGGAGCTGTTTTTT. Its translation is CASSLEGLAGESGVTGELFF.

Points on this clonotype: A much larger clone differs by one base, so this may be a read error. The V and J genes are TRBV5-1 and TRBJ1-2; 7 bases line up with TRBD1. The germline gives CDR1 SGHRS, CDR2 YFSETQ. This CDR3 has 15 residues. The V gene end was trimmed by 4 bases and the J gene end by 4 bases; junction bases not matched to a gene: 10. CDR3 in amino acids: CASSEGQLNPYGYTF. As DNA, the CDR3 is TGCGCCAGCAGCGAGGGACAGCTTAATCCCTATGGCTACACCTTC.

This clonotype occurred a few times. The CDR3 coding sequence is TGCGCCAGCAGCTTGGGTAGCGGGAGTTACACCGGGGAGCTGTTTTTT. It yields the protein CASSLGSGSYTGELFF. J is TRBJ2-2 and V is TRBV5-1; 9 nucleotides match TRBD2. V was pared by 0 bases and J by 3 bases, with 3 bases of the junction left unmatched. From germline, CDR1 is SGHRS and CDR2 YFSETQ. The CDR3 is made up of 16 amino acids. The full variable domain, rest sourced from reference TRBV5-1 and TRBJ2-2, is KAGVTQTPRYLIKTRGQQVTLSCSPISGHRSVSWYQQTPGQGLQFLFEYFSETQRNKGNFPGRFSGRQFSNSRSEMNVSTLELGDSALYLCASSLGSGSYTGELFFGEGSRLTVL.

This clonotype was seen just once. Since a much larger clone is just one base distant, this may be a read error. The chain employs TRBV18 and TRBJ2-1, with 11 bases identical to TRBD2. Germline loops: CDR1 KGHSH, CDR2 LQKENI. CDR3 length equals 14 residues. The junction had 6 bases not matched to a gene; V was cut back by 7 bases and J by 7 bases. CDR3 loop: CASLLAGAVNEQFF. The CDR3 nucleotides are TGTGCCAGCTTACTAGCGGGAGCTGTGAATGAGCAGTTCTTC.

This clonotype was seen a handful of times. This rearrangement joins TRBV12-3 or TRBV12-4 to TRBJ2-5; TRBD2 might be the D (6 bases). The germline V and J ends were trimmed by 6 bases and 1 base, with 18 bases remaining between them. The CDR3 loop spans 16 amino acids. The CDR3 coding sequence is TGTGCCAGCAGCCCCGGGACCGCCGGGGGCCAAGAGACCCAGTACTTC. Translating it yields CASSPGTAGGQETQYF.

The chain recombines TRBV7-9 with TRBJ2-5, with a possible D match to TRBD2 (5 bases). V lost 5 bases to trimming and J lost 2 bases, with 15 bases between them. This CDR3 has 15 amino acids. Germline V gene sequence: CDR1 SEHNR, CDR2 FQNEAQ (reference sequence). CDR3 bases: TGTGCCAGCAGCCAAGGAGGCGGTCGACAAGAGACCCAGTACTTC. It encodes CASSQGGGRQETQYF.

CDR3 sequence (DNA): TGCAGTGTCCCTGGACAGGGGGAGACCCAGTACTTC. Amino acid sequence: CSVPGQGETQYF. This chain uses TRBV20-1 with TRBJ2-5; the match to TRBD1 covers 9 bases. The germline CDR1 and CDR2 sequences are DFQATT and SNEGSKA (reference sequence). The CDR3 is 12 amino acids. The ends lost 7 bases at V and 5 bases at J; junction bases unmatched: 5.